These 31 T cell receptor beta chains originate from one sample sequenced in a study of blood T cell repertoires in COVID-19. This table comes from immunoSEQ multiplex PCR, and its TCRdb copy is limited to in-frame clones, with some not included. The profile shows around 220,000 clones, less than 85% of them singletons. Sequencing was performed on peripheral blood. The source of these receptors is a woman of 80 years or more with active or convalescent COVID-19.

CDR3: CASSDISGNTIYF. DNA for the CDR3: TGTGCCAGTAGTGACATCTCTGGAAACACCATATATTTT. This rearrangement joins TRBV19 to TRBJ1-3; D unclear. With 5 bases removed from V and 0 bases from J, the gap between germline ends came to 5 bases. Germline V gene data show CDR1 as LNHDA and CDR2 as SQIVND (reference sequence). The CDR3 covers 13 residues. The full variable domain, completed using reference TRBV19 and TRBJ1-3, is DGGITQSPKYLFRKEGQNVTLSCEQNLNHDAMYWYRQDPGQGLRLIYYSQIVNDFQKGDIAEGYSVSREKKESFPLTVTSAQKNPTAFYLCASSDISGNTIYFGEGSWLTVV.

V is TRBV5-1 and J is TRBJ2-7, with 13 bases matching TRBD2. V lost 4 bases, J lost 6 bases, and 10 bases stayed unmatched. Germline CDR1 SGHRS, CDR2 YFSETQ. The CDR3 loop spans 16 amino acids. Here the CDR3 DNA reads TGCGCCAGCAGCCTCGGACTAGCGGGAGTGTCAAGCGAGCAGTACTTC. Its translation: CASSLGLAGVSSEQYF.

The chain carries TRBV19 and TRBJ1-2; D is unclear. Trimming cost V 5 bases and J 3 bases, with 13 bases left between them. Germline CDR1 and CDR2: LNHDA and SQIVND (reference sequence). There are 14 residues in the CDR3. The CDR3 here is CASSSNAGYYGYTF. Written as DNA, the CDR3 is TGTGCCAGTAGTTCCAACGCGGGCTACTATGGCTACACCTTC. The entire variable domain, with the rest obtained from reference TRBV19 and TRBJ1-2, is as follows: DGGITQSPKYLFRKEGQNVTLSCEQNLNHDAMYWYRQDPGQGLRLIYYSQIVNDFQKGDIAEGYSVSREKKESFPLTVTSAQKNPTAFYLCASSSNAGYYGYTFGSGTRLTVV.

The rearrangement links TRBV6-5 to TRBJ1-1; 8 bases are shared with TRBD1. After removal of 8 bases from V and 4 bases from J, the junction contained 9 bases not matched to a gene. This CDR3 contains 14 residues. Germline V CDR1 and CDR2: MNHEY, SVGAGI. The CDR3 region is CASGDRPLGTEAFF. The CDR3 nucleotides read TGTGCCAGCGGGGACAGGCCCCTGGGCACTGAAGCTTTCTTT.

This clone was seen many times. This chain connects TRBV7-9 to TRBJ2-2; maybe TRBD2 (6 bases). The V and J ends lost 5 bases and 8 bases respectively, with 21 bases between them. Germline V lookup: CDR1 SEHNR, CDR2 FQNEAQ (reference sequence). The CDR3 extends over 16 amino acids. CDR3 protein: CASSQTGTPGGGELFF. The CDR3 nucleotides are TGTGCCAGCAGCCAAACCGGGACTCCCGGAGGAGGGGAGCTGTTTTTT.

The chain has TRBV5-1 and TRBJ2-3; D unresolved. From germline, CDR1 is SGHRS and CDR2 YFSETQ. CDR3 length: 15 amino acids. V was cut by 2 bases and J by 4 bases, with 14 bases left in between. CDR3 bases: TGCGCCAGCAGCTTTCCGGCCCCCGAGGCAGATACGCAGTATTTT. Residues: CASSFPAPEADTQYF.

This sequence joins TRBV30 and TRBJ2-3; 8 bases are a match to TRBD2. The ends lost 0 bases at V and 3 bases at J; junction bases unmatched: 5. This CDR3 has 15 amino acids. Germline V gene data show CDR1 as GTSNPN and CDR2 as SVGIG (reference sequence). The CDR3: CAWSVGGAWTDTQYF. DNA of the CDR3: TGTGCCTGGAGTGTCGGGGGGGCATGGACAGATACGCAGTATTTT.

V gene TRBV28 combines with J gene TRBJ1-4; no clear D. V lost 2 bases and J lost 8, with 12 bases in between. The germline V gene has CDR1 MDHEN and CDR2 SYDVKM. This CDR3 comprises 14 residues. This CDR3 reads CASSLAVLNEKLFF. The CDR3 region has the DNA TGTGCCAGCAGTTTAGCGGTGTTGAACGAAAAACTGTTTTTT. Drawing the rest from reference TRBV28 and TRBJ1-4, the complete variable domain is DVKVTQSSRYLVKRTGEKVFLECVQDMDHENMFWYRQDPGLGLRLIYFSYDVKMKEKGDIPEGYSVSREKKERFSLILESASTNQTSMYLCASSLAVLNEKLFFGSGTQLSVL.

The chain uses TRBV28 and TRBJ2-7; 13 positions match TRBD2. CDR1 MDHEN and CDR2 SYDVKM come from the germline V gene. The CDR3 is made up of 15 amino acids. The V and J ends lost 6 bases and 2 bases, in that order; junction bases with no gene match: 4. The CDR3 region is CASSKGLAGTYEQYF. As DNA, the CDR3 is TGTGCCAGCAGCAAGGGACTAGCGGGAACCTACGAGCAGTACTTC.

The chain is built from TRBV7-9 and TRBJ1-1; 7 bases align to TRBD1. The V segment lost 5 bases and the J segment 8 bases; nucleotides outside the gene matches: 8. CDR1 and CDR2 (germline): SEHNR, FQNEAQ (reference sequence). This CDR3 has 13 residues. For the CDR3, the DNA is TGTGCCAGCAGCGACCTATCGACAGGGGAAGCTTTCTTT. Translating gives CASSDLSTGEAFF.

The chain recombines TRBV10-3 with TRBJ2-7; D is unresolved. CDR1 is ENHRY, CDR2 SYGVKD, per germline. The CDR3 runs to 14 residues. V lost 11 bases and J lost 0, with 17 bases in between. CDR3 protein: CAVSPGYSSYEQYF. Written as DNA, the CDR3 is TGTGCCGTCTCTCCAGGTTATAGCTCCTACGAGCAGTACTTC.

The chain combines TRBV11-3 with TRBJ2-3, with D perhaps matching TRBD2 (6 bases). Germline V gene sequence: CDR1 SGHNT, CDR2 YENEEA. The CDR3 is made up of 16 amino acids. Deletions cut 2 bases from V and 0 bases from J, with 12 bases between. The CDR3 is CASSLSASGSTDTQYF. CDR3 nucleotide sequence: TGTGCCAGCAGCTTAAGCGCGAGCGGGAGCACAGATACGCAGTATTTT.

This chain connects TRBV6-6 to TRBJ1-2, with unresolved D. Trimming took off 7 bases at V and 3 bases at J, with 12 bases between the two ends. The CDR3 sequence is 13 residues long. The germline V gene has CDR1 MNHNY and CDR2 SVGAGI (reference sequence). CDR3 residues: CASTTIHDYGYTF. CDR3 in DNA: TGTGCCAGCACCACTATTCATGACTATGGCTACACCTTC.

The CDR3 here is CASSQQGLAGGPEETQYF. The CDR3, as DNA: TGTGCCAGCAGTCAACAGGGACTAGCGGGGGGGCCAGAGGAGACCCAGTACTTC. The chain links TRBV6-6 to TRBJ2-5, with TRBD2 matching over 16 bases. Trimming at V came to 5 bases and at J to 5 bases, leaving 11 bases not matched to a gene. Germline V lookup: CDR1 MNHNY, CDR2 SVGAGI (reference sequence). The CDR3 extends over 18 amino acids.

The chain employs TRBV5-1 and TRBJ1-4, with 11 nucleotides matching TRBD1. The CDR3 consists of 14 residues. Germline trimming cut 4 bases from V and 6 bases from J; bases unmatched to any gene: 2. The germline CDR1 and CDR2 sequences are SGHRS and YFSETQ. DNA for the CDR3: TGCGCCAGCAGCCGGGGACAGGGGGATGAAAAACTGTTTTTT. This translates into CASSRGQGDEKLFF.

CDR3 nucleotide sequence: TGTGCCAGCGTAGCATCGACAGGGCGCGGCTACACCTTC. Translated, it gives CASVASTGRGYTF. The chain carries TRBV28 and TRBJ1-2; TRBD1 matches 7 bases. Trimming at V came to 8 bases and at J to 8 bases, leaving 11 bases not matched to a gene. The CDR3 loop spans 13 amino acids. Germline assignment: CDR1 MDHEN and CDR2 SYDVKM.

This CDR3 is CSARFSTEAFF. As DNA, the CDR3 is TGCAGTGCTAGATTCAGCACTGAAGCTTTCTTT. J is TRBJ1-1 and V is TRBV20-1; no clear D gene. V shed 2 bases and J shed 4 bases, with 5 bases lying between them. This CDR3 region has 11 residues. Germline assignment: CDR1 DFQATT and CDR2 SNEGSKA (reference sequence).

The V and J genes are TRBV5-1 and TRBJ2-2; TRBD2 matches at 9 bases. Germline trimming cut 4 bases from V and 2 bases from J; bases unmatched to any gene: 9. The CDR3 extends over 17 amino acids. Germline V gene lookup returns CDR1 SGHRS and CDR2 YFSETQ. The CDR3 region has the DNA TGCGCCAGCAGCCGGTCCGGGACTAGCAGCAACACCGGGGAGCTGTTTTTT. Amino acid sequence: CASSRSGTSSNTGELFF.

J is TRBJ2-1 and V is TRBV5-1, with D maybe TRBD2 (5 bases). In germline, CDR1 is SGHRS, CDR2 YFSETQ. Trimming cost V 0 bases and J 0 bases, with 7 bases left between them. The CDR3 has 15 residues. CDR3 loop: CASSLGGNSYNEQFF. The CDR3 coding sequence is TGCGCCAGCAGCTTGGGAGGGAACTCCTACAATGAGCAGTTCTTC. Based on the CDR3 plus reference TRBV5-1 and TRBJ2-1, the full variable domain is KAGVTQTPRYLIKTRGQQVTLSCSPISGHRSVSWYQQTPGQGLQFLFEYFSETQRNKGNFPGRFSGRQFSNSRSEMNVSTLELGDSALYLCASSLGGNSYNEQFFGPGTRLTVL.

The V gene is TRBV14, the J gene TRBJ2-2, with D possibly TRBD1 on 5 matching bases. V was trimmed by 1 base and J by 6 bases, leaving 9 bases between them. Germline assignment: CDR1 SGHDN and CDR2 FVKESK. The length of the CDR3 is 14 residues. In DNA form, the CDR3 reads TGTGCCAGCAGCCAAGCTCTAGGGGCCGGGGAGCTGTTTTTT. Translating it yields CASSQALGAGELFF.

This clone was recorded a few times. V and J are TRBV29-1 and TRBJ2-1; 7 nucleotides line up with TRBD2. CDR3 length: 14 residues. V lost 5 bases and J lost 4; bases outside the gene matches: 8. The germline V gene has CDR1 SQVTM and CDR2 ANQGSEA. In DNA form, the CDR3 reads TGCAGCGTTAAGGGTCAGGGACTATACAATGAGCAGTTCTTC. Its protein is CSVKGQGLYNEQFF.

This clone was counted a few times. The J gene is TRBJ2-1, the V gene TRBV7-8; 15 bases match TRBD2. With V trimmed by 5 bases and J by 6 bases, 14 bases remained unmatched. Germline values: CDR1 SGHVS, CDR2 FQNEAQ. This CDR3 spans 19 amino acids. DNA of the CDR3: TGTGCCAGCAGCCACGAGGCGGGACTAGCGGGGGGAAATGGCAATGAGCAGTTCTTC. Residues: CASSHEAGLAGGNGNEQFF.

The chain combines TRBV5-1 with TRBJ2-3, with 10 nucleotides matching TRBD2. This CDR3 is 16 amino acids long. Germline values: CDR1 SGHRS, CDR2 YFSETQ. V shed 4 bases and J 0 bases; nucleotides not matched to a gene: 5. The CDR3 reads CASSPPTSGSTDTQYF. The CDR3 DNA sequence: TGCGCCAGCAGCCCCCCGACTAGCGGGAGCACAGATACGCAGTATTTT.

In regard to this clone: Other DNA sequences of this sample code for an identical CDR3. The V and J genes are TRBV3-1 (or the pseudogene TRBV3-2) and TRBJ2-7; D is ambiguous. Per germline, CDR1 LGHDT and CDR2 YNNKEL (reference sequence). The V and J ends lost 4 bases and 3 bases respectively, with 7 bases between them. CDR3 size: 12 residues. The CDR3 spells CASSPRLYEQYF. The CDR3 coding sequence is TGTGCCAGCAGCCCCAGGCTCTACGAGCAGTACTTC.

This clone was observed a few times. V is TRBV3-1 (or the pseudogene TRBV3-2) and J is TRBJ2-6; possible D gene TRBD1, 5 bases. CDR1 and CDR2 from the germline V gene are LGHDT and YNNKEL (reference sequence). V dropped 1 base and J dropped 9 bases, with 16 bases sitting between them. The CDR3 is made up of 16 amino acids. The CDR3 sequence: CASSQGRTRGGNVLTF. The CDR3 DNA follows: TGTGCCAGCAGCCAAGGCCGGACACGAGGTGGCAACGTCCTGACTTTC.

The chain employs TRBV27 and TRBJ1-2, with D tentatively TRBD1 (6 bases). V lost 5 bases and J lost 6, with 25 bases in between. Germline V gene sequence: CDR1 MNHEY, CDR2 SMNVEV (reference sequence). This CDR3 is 17 amino acids long. The CDR3 DNA follows: TGTGCCAGCAGTCCAATACTTCTCAACAGGGACGGCAATGGCTACACCTTC. It translates to CASSPILLNRDGNGYTF.

CDR3 DNA: TGTGCCAGCAGCTTGGTGCCGGGACAGAGCTCCTACGAGCAGTACTTC. Translating gives CASSLVPGQSSYEQYF. This rearrangement joins TRBV5-4 to TRBJ2-7; 7 bases align to TRBD1. CDR3 length equals 16 residues. V dropped 0 bases and J dropped 0; count of bases not matched to a gene: 6. Germline V gene sequence: CDR1 SGHNT, CDR2 YYREEE (reference sequence).

The chain uses TRBV29-1 and TRBJ1-1; no definite D call. From germline, CDR1 is SQVTM and CDR2 ANQGSEA. There are 13 residues in the CDR3. Trimming stripped 6 bases from V and 1 base from J, with 12 bases between. Here the CDR3 DNA reads TGCAGCGTAGGCCCCCGGGAGAACACTGAAGCTTTCTTT. It encodes CSVGPRENTEAFF.

The chain carries TRBV11-3 and TRBJ1-1; 9 bases line up with TRBD1. J gave up 5 bases and V 5 bases, and 9 bases lay outside the gene matches. Germline loops: CDR1 SGHNT, CDR2 YENEEA. This CDR3 comprises 15 residues. The CDR3 reads CASSQTGGTKTEAFF. The CDR3 nucleotides are TGTGCCAGCAGCCAGACAGGGGGTACGAAAACTGAAGCTTTCTTT.

CDR3 sequence: CASSETTGSDQPQHF. For the CDR3, the DNA is TGTGCCAGCAGTGAGACTACAGGGTCGGATCAGCCCCAGCATTTT. The V gene is TRBV2, the J gene TRBJ1-5; a possible D gene is TRBD1 (6 bases). CDR1 SNHLY and CDR2 FYNNEI come from the germline V gene. This CDR3 has 15 amino acids. The V and J ends lost 3 bases and 5 bases respectively, with 14 bases between them.

The V call is TRBV6-1, the J call TRBJ1-4; a possible D gene is TRBD1 (5 bases). There are 15 residues in the CDR3. From germline, CDR1 is MNHNS and CDR2 SASEGT. Trimming removed 0 bases at V and 4 bases at J, with 9 bases between. CDR3 bases: TGTGCCAGCAGTGAAGCGCGGGGGTTTAATGAAAAACTGTTTTTT. It translates to CASSEARGFNEKLFF.